Listed here are 21 T cell receptor beta chains from one sample, sequenced in a study of blood T cells in healthy people across ages. Alongside a J-beta primer mix, a sample-barcoded 5' primer served in a second PCR lasting about 7 to 11 cycles. MiXCR was run by TCRdb on the 5' RACE reads, yielding one entry per CDR3 protein. The profile shows around 1,800,000 distinct CDR3 sequences, approximately 39% of them singletons. Material for sequencing was blood. All receptors derive from a human donor in good health.

The gene calls are TRBV12-3 or TRBV12-4 and TRBJ2-2, with D possibly matching TRBD2 (5 bases). The V end lost 2 bases, the J end lost 5 bases, and 21 bases lay between the germline ends. The CDR3 spans 18 residues. CDR3 sequence reads: CASSLLYGKNLITGELFF. DNA for the CDR3: TGTGCCAGCAGTTTACTCTACGGGAAAAATCTTATAACCGGGGAGCTGTTTTTT.

The genes are TRBV20-1 and TRBJ1-3; D call uncertain. CDR3 length: 14 residues. The germline CDR1 and CDR2 sequences are DFQATT and SNEGSKA (reference sequence). V gave up 3 bases and J gave up 0 bases, with 9 bases separating them. DNA of the CDR3: TGCAGTGCTAGTCCCGGGAGCTCTGGAAACACCATATATTTT. Translating it yields CSASPGSSGNTIYF.

This chain joins TRBV7-2 and TRBJ2-1, with D perhaps matching TRBD1 (5 bases). This CDR3 has 12 amino acids. Germline assignment: CDR1 SGHTA and CDR2 FQGNSA. V was cut by 2 bases and J by 9 bases, with 8 bases left in between. The CDR3 bases are TGTGCCAGCAGCTTATACAGGACTGAGCAGTTCTTC. It yields the protein CASSLYRTEQFF.

The chain's CDR3 is CATSRDGTTHEQYF. The CDR3 region has the DNA TGTGCCACCAGCAGAGACGGGACTACCCACGAGCAGTACTTC. V and J are TRBV15 and TRBJ2-7, with 7 bases that match TRBD2. Germline CDR1 LNHNV, CDR2 YYDKDF (reference sequence). V trimming: 0 bases; J trimming: 5 bases; junction bases outside the gene matches: 4. The CDR3 has 14 amino acids.

This clonotype was counted between two and nine times. This chain joins TRBV5-1 and TRBJ1-2; 8 bases agree with TRBD1. The CDR3 consists of 15 residues. Germline CDR1 reads SGHRS; CDR2 reads YFSETQ. V was pared by 0 bases and J by 5 bases, with 6 bases of the junction left unmatched. CDR3 amino acids: CASSLGTGSMYGYTF. The CDR3 DNA is TGCGCCAGCAGCTTGGGGACAGGGTCGATGTATGGCTACACCTTC.

The chain has TRBV6-7 and TRBJ1-5; D ambiguous. TRBV6-7 is an open reading frame, and its role is uncertain. Between the trimmed V and J ends, which lost 0 bases and 2 bases, there was a span of 11 bases. The CDR3 runs to 16 residues. As DNA, the CDR3 is TGTGCCAGCAGTTACTCGGAGAACATCGGCAATCAGCCCCAGCATTTT. This translates into CASSYSENIGNQPQHF.

V and J are TRBV7-2 and TRBJ2-3, with D possibly being TRBD2 (5 bases). The length of the CDR3 is 17 residues. Between the trimmed V and J ends, which lost 2 bases and 2 bases, there was a span of 17 bases. The germline gives CDR1 SGHTA, CDR2 FQGNSA. CDR3 in DNA: TGTGCCAGCAGCTTAACGCCCGGAAGGACTCACACAGATACGCAGTATTTT. Residues: CASSLTPGRTHTDTQYF. Full variable domain (rest looked up from reference TRBV7-2 and TRBJ2-3): GAGVSQSPSNKVTEKGKDVELRCDPISGHTALYWYRQSLGQGLEFLIYFQGNSAPDKSGLPSDRFSAERTGGSVSTLTIQRTQQEDSAVYLCASSLTPGRTHTDTQYFGPGTRLTVL.

With respect to this clonotype: Sequence at one end of the junction differs from germline and may be a read error. The CDR3 region is CASSRQGRAGSGANVLTF. The CDR3 nucleotides read TGCGCCAGCTCTCGACAGGGAAGAGCCGGCTCTGGGGCCAACGTCCTGACTTTC. The chain uses TRBV18 and TRBJ2-6, with 7 bases that match TRBD1. Germline CDR1 KGHSH, CDR2 LQKENI. This CDR3 region has 18 residues.

In its sample, this clonotype was seen a few times. The chain is built from TRBV5-5 and TRBJ1-2, with D possibly matching TRBD1 (5 bases). In germline, CDR1 is SGHKS, CDR2 YYEKEE (reference sequence). The CDR3 has 16 amino acids. Trimming took off 1 base at V and 8 bases at J, with 21 bases between the two ends. CDR3 DNA: TGTGCCAGCAGCTTGACTACCTGGGGAGGGGCGGAAGGCTACACCTTC. Its protein product is CASSLTTWGGAEGYTF.

The rearrangement uses TRBV29-1 and TRBJ2-7; no clear D gene. V was clipped by 7 bases and J by 3 bases, with 10 bases between them. Germline V gene lookup returns CDR1 SQVTM and CDR2 ANQGSEA. The CDR3 consists of 11 residues. CDR3 bases: TGCAGCGCCGAACTGGACTACGAGCAGTACTTC. Translating it yields CSAELDYEQYF.

This clonotype was seen more than once but under ten times. The chain links TRBV12-3 or TRBV12-4 to TRBJ2-6; no firm D call. Between the trimmed V and J ends, which lost 3 bases and 3 bases, there was a span of 12 bases. CDR3 length equals 16 residues. This chain's CDR3 is CASSFSGSLGANVLTF. In DNA, the CDR3 is TGTGCCAGCAGTTTCTCCGGGTCGCTTGGGGCCAACGTCCTGACTTTC.

The chain employs TRBV4-3 and TRBJ1-2; D is ambiguous. Trimming left V 0 bases short and J 7 bases short, with 12 bases between. The CDR3 is made up of 14 amino acids. Germline-derived CDR1 and CDR2 are LGHNA and YSLEER. CDR3 nucleotide sequence: TGCGCCAGCAGCCAAGATATTATAGGCGGTGGCTACACCTTC. Translated: CASSQDIIGGGYTF.

The gene calls are TRBV28 and TRBJ2-4, with D perhaps matching TRBD1 (7 bases). Trimming removed 5 bases from V and 7 bases from J, with 21 bases in between. Germline V gene data show CDR1 as MDHEN and CDR2 as SYDVKM. The CDR3 length is 16 residues. The CDR3 reads CASSPSGGYVGNIQYF. The CDR3 DNA sequence: TGTGCCAGCAGTCCTTCAGGGGGGTACGTTGGGAACATTCAGTACTTC.

J is TRBJ1-1 and V is TRBV6-2 or TRBV6-3; 10 positions match TRBD1. With 1 base clipped from V and 3 bases from J, the junction kept 2 bases outside the gene matches. Germline V gene sequence: CDR1 MNHEY, CDR2 SVGEGT. The CDR3 has 15 amino acids. The CDR3 loop is CASSYYGQGDTEAFF. Here the CDR3 DNA reads TGTGCCAGCAGTTACTACGGACAGGGGGACACTGAAGCTTTCTTT.

This clonotype was observed a few times. This chain connects TRBV2 to TRBJ1-2, with 9 nucleotides matching TRBD1. The CDR3 length is 14 residues. Germline CDR1 and CDR2: SNHLY and FYNNEI. V dropped 6 bases and J dropped 1; count of bases not matched to a gene: 3. The CDR3 spells CASRGQGDNYGYTF. The CDR3 bases are TGTGCCAGCAGGGGACAGGGAGATAACTATGGCTACACCTTC.

The chain recombines TRBV7-9 with TRBJ2-7, with 8 bases fitting TRBD1. The germline V gene has CDR1 SEHNR and CDR2 FQNEAQ (reference sequence). The J segment lost 6 bases and the V segment lost 5 bases, leaving 12 bases of the junction unmatched. This CDR3 has 15 amino acids. The CDR3 DNA reads TGTGCCAGCAGCACCGCGGACCAGGGGGCTACCGAGCAGTACTTC. Its protein product is CASSTADQGATEQYF.

V usage is TRBV6-1 and J usage is TRBJ2-3, with D possibly being TRBD2 (5 bases). CDR1 is MNHNS and CDR2 is SASEGT in the germline V gene. This CDR3 comprises 13 residues. Deletions cut 8 bases from V and 0 bases from J, with 9 bases between. Here the CDR3 reads CASRSDSTDTQYF. In DNA form, the CDR3 reads TGTGCCAGCCGTAGCGACAGCACAGATACGCAGTATTTT.

The CDR3 DNA reads TGTGCCACCAGTAAACGGGAGGTGGGCTATGGCTACACCTTC. It specifies CATSKREVGYGYTF. The chain recombines TRBV24-1 with TRBJ1-2, with no clear D. V lost 6 bases, J lost 4 bases, and 14 bases lay in between. This CDR3 comprises 14 residues. The V gene's germline CDR1 is KGHDR and CDR2 SFDVKD.

The chain employs TRBV14 and TRBJ2-5; the D gene is possibly TRBD1 (6 bases). Germline V gene data show CDR1 as SGHDN and CDR2 as FVKESK. The V end lost 0 bases, the J end lost 11 bases, and 13 bases lay between the germline ends. This CDR3 has 13 amino acids. Here the CDR3 reads CASSQEGAGEQYF. In nucleotides, the CDR3 is TGTGCCAGCAGCCAAGAGGGGGCTGGGGAGCAGTACTTC.

The chain carries TRBV4-3 and TRBJ2-4; a possible D gene is TRBD1 (6 bases). The CDR3 extends over 16 amino acids. Germline V gives CDR1 LGHNA, CDR2 YSLEER. The V gene lost 1 base and the J gene lost 13 bases, with 23 bases spanning the gap. The CDR3 DNA is TGCGCCAGCAGCCAAGGGCATACAGGGTACTACAATGAGCAGTACTTC. Translated: CASSQGHTGYYNEQYF.

This clonotype has just a few counts. The chain has TRBV20-1 and TRBJ2-7, with D unresolved. The CDR3 is 14 residues long. In germline, CDR1 is DFQATT, CDR2 SNEGSKA (reference sequence). V was pared by 1 base and J by 3 bases, with 13 bases between. The CDR3 loop reads CSARGGSHLYEQYF. As DNA, the CDR3 is TGCAGTGCTAGAGGCGGATCCCACCTCTACGAGCAGTACTTC.